A selection of T cell receptor beta chains follows, all from one sample in a study of blood T cell repertoires in COVID-19. Clones were sequenced by immunoSEQ multiplex PCR, and TCRdb holds only the in-frame ones, with some missing. In the table there are about 73,000 clones, around 77% of which are singletons. Sequencing was performed on peripheral blood. The source is a man in his 70s with COVID-19, enrolled during active disease. Each CDR3 is given with its conserved first and last residue. D genes are given only for firm matches. Size is omitted from some rows. Given values are once, few, many or a class for expanded clones.

TRBJ1-2	.	TRBV7-8	.	CASSLGGGWYGYTF	TGTGCCAGCAGCTTAGGGGGAGGATGGTATGGCTACACCTTC
TRBJ1-2	.	TRBV11-2	.	CASSQERYGYTF	TGTGCCAGCAGCCAGGAACGGTACGGCTACACCTTC
TRBJ1-2	.	TRBV5-4	TRBD1	CASSLRTGSYGYTF	TGTGCCAGCAGCTTGAGGACAGGGTCTTATGGCTACACCTTC
TRBJ2-7	.	TRBV7-2	TRBD2	CASSLAGTSGYEQYF	TGTGCCAGCAGCTTAGCCGGGACTAGCGGCTACGAGCAGTACTTC
TRBJ1-1	.	TRBV10-3	TRBD1	CAIRKQGEGTEAFF	TGTGCCATCAGAAAACAGGGGGAGGGCACTGAAGCTTTCTTT
TRBJ1-2	once	TRBV4-2	TRBD1	CASSLGQGMGGYTF	TGTGCCAGCAGTCTGGGACAGGGGATGGGGGGCTACACCTTC
TRBJ1-6	many	TRBV25-1	.	CASSELGPGVQGNSPLHF	TGTGCCAGCAGTGAGTTGGGGCCCGGGGTCCAGGGGAATTCACCCCTCCACTTT
TRBJ1-2	.	TRBV30	.	CARLLPRTGYTF	TGTGCCCGGTTACTACCTAGAACAGGCTACACCTTC
TRBJ1-6	once	TRBV3-1/TRBV3-2	.	CASSHNRDSPLHF	TGTGCCAGCAGCCACAACAGAGATTCACCCCTCCACTTT
TRBJ1-2	.	TRBV18	TRBD1	CASSLGQASGLGYTF	TGTGCCAGCTCCCTAGGACAGGCCTCTGGTCTTGGCTACACCTTC
TRBJ1-4	.	TRBV3-1/TRBV3-2	TRBD1	CASSQVQGLTNEKLFF	TGTGCCAGCAGCCAAGTACAGGGGCTAACTAATGAAAAACTGTTTTTT
TRBJ1-6	few	TRBV4-3	.	CASTETKENSPLHF	TGCGCCAGCACCGAAACTAAGGAAAATTCACCCCTCCACTTT
TRBJ2-5	.	TRBV5-1	.	CASSPGQGFQETQYF	TGCGCCAGCAGCCCCGGCCAGGGTTTCCAAGAGACCCAGTACTTC
TRBJ1-2	once	TRBV11-2	.	CASSLVARALVYTF	TGTGCCAGCAGCTTAGTAGCCAGGGCTCTCGTCTACACCTTC
TRBJ2-1	.	TRBV21-1	.	CASSKRFGEDRSFRFGNEQFF	TGTGCCAGCAGCAAACGATTTGGGGAGGACAGGTCTTTTCGTTTTGGCAATGAGCAGTTCTTC
TRBJ2-2	.	TRBV19	TRBD2	CASRTLAGNTGELFF	TGTGCCAGTAGGACACTAGCGGGTAACACCGGGGAGCTGTTTTTT
TRBJ2-5	.	TRBV5-5	.	CASSPRLGAVTETQYF	TGTGCCAGCAGCCCCAGACTAGGGGCTGTTACGGAGACCCAGTACTTC
TRBJ2-3	.	TRBV9	.	CASSVLDYRTDTQYF	TGTGCCAGCAGCGTTTTGGACTACCGCACAGATACGCAGTATTTT
TRBJ1-2	.	TRBV11-2	TRBD1	CASSLVTGDYGYTF	TGTGCCAGCAGCTTAGTGACAGGGGACTATGGCTACACCTTC
TRBJ1-1	.	TRBV14	.	CASSQDYAEVTEAFF	TGTGCCAGCAGCCAAGATTATGCGGAGGTGACTGAAGCTTTCTTT
TRBJ2-3	.	TRBV7-9	TRBD2	CASSLAPLAGPPDTQYF	TGTGCCAGCAGCTTAGCCCCCCTAGCGGGACCCCCAGATACGCAGTATTTT
TRBJ1-5	.	TRBV5-8	TRBD1	CASSLGVTGVSAGQPQHF	TGTGCCAGCAGCTTGGGAGTGACAGGGGTGAGCGCGGGTCAGCCCCAGCATTTT